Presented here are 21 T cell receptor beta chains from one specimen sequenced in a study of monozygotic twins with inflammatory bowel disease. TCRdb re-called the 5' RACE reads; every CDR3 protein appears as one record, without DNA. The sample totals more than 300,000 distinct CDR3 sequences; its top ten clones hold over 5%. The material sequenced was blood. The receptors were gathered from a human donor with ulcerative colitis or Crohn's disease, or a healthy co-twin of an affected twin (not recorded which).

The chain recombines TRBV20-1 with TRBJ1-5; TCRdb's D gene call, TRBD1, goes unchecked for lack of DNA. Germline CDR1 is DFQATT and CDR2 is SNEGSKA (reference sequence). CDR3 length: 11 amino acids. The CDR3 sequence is CSAKQGQPQHF.

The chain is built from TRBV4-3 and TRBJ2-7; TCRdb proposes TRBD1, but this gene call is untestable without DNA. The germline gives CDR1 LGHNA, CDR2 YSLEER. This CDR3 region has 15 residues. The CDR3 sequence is CASSQDGDRDYEQYF.

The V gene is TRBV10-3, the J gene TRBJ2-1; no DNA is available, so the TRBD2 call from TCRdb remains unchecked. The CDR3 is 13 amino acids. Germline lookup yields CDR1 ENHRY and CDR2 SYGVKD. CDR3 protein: CAITSQLADEQFF.

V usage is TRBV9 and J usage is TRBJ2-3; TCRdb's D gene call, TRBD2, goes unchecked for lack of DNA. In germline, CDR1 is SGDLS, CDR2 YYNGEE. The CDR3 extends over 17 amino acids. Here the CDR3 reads CASSVDLSSVSTDTQYF.

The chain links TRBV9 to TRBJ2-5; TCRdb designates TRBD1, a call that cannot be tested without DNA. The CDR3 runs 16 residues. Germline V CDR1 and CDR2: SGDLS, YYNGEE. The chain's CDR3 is CASSAGETGGFKTQYF.

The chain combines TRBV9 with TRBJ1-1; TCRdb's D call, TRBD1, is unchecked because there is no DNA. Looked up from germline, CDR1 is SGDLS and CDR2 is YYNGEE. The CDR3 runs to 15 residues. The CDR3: CASSPRGLKDTEAFF.

Here the CDR3 reads CASSLAGTGVLGTEAFF. This rearrangement joins TRBV5-1 to TRBJ1-1; TCRdb outputs TRBD1, but without DNA this stays unchecked. The germline V gene has CDR1 SGHRS and CDR2 YFSETQ. The CDR3 runs 17 residues.

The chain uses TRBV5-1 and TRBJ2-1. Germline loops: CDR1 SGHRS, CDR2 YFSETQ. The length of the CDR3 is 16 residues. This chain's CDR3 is CASSLDPSLSYNEQFF.

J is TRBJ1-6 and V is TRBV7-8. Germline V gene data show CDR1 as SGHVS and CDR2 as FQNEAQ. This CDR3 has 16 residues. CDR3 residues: CASSLGQGLYNSPLHF.

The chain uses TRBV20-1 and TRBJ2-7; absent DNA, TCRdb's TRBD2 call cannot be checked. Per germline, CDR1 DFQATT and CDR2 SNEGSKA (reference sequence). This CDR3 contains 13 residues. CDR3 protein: CTTTGRGDYEQYF.

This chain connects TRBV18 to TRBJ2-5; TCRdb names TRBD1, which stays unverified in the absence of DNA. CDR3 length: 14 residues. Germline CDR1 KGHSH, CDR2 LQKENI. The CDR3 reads CASSPLTGRETQYF.

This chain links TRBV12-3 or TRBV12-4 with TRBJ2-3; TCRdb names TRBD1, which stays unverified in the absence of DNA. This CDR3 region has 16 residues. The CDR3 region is CASSQSRGVGTDTQYF.

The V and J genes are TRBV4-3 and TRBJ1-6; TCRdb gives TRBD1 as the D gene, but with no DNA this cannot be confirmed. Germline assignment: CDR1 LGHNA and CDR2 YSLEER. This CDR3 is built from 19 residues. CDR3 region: CASSQDVSRRLGQYSPLHF.

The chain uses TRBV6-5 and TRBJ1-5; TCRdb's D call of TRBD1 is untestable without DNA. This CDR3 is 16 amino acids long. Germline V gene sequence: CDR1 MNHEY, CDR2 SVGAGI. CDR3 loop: CASSLLPGNSNQPQHF.

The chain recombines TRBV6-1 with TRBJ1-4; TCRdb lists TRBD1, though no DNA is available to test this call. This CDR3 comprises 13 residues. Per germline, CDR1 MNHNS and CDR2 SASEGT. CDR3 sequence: CASSGGRNEKLFF.

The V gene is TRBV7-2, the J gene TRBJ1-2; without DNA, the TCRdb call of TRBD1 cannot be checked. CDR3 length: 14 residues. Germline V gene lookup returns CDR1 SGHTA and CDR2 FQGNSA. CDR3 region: CASSSGGVGFGYTF.

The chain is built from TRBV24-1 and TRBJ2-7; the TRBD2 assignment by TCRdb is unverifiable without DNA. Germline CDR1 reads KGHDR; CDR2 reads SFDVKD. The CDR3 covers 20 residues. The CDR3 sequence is CATSDFTSSPGLAGNYEQYF.

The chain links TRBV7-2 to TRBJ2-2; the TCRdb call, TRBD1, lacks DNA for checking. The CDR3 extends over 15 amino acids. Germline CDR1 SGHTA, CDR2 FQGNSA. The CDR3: CASSLSGHPTGELFF.

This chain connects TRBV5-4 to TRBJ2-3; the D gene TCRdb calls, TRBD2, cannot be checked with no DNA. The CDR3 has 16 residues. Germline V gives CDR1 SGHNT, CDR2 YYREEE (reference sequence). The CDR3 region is CASRDLLVSGTDTQYF. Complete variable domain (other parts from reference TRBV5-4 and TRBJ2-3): ETGVTQSPTHLIKTRGQQVTLRCSSQSGHNTVSWYQQALGQGPQFIFQYYREEENGRGNFPPRFSGLQFPNYSSELNVNALELDDSALYLCASRDLLVSGTDTQYFGPGTRLTVL.

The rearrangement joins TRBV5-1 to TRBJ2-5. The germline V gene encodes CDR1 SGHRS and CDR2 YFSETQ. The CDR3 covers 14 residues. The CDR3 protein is CASSFRTAKETQYF.

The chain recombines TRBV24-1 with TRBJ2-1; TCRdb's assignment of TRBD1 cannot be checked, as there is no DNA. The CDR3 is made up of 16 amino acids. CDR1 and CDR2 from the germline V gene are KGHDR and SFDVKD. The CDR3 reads CATSDPPGQGGNEQFF.